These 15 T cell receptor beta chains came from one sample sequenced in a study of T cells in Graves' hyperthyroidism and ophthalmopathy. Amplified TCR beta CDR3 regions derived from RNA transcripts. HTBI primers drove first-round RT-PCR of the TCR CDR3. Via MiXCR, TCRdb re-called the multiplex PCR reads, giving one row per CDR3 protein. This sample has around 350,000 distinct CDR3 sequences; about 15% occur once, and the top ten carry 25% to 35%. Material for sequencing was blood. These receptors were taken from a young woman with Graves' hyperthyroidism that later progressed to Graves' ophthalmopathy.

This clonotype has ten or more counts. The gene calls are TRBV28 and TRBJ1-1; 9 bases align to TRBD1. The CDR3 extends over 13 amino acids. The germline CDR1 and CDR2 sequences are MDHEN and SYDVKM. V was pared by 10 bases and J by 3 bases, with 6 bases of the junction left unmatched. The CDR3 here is CATLTGGHTEAFF. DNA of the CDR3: TGTGCCACCCTGACAGGGGGGCACACTGAAGCTTTCTTT.

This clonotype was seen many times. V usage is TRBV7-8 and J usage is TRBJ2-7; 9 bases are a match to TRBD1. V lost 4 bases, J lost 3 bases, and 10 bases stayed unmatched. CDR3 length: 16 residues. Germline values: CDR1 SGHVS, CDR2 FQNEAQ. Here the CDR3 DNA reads TGTGCCAGCAGCTCATCCCCCGACAGGGGGAACTACGAGCAGTACTTC. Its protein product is CASSSSPDRGNYEQYF.

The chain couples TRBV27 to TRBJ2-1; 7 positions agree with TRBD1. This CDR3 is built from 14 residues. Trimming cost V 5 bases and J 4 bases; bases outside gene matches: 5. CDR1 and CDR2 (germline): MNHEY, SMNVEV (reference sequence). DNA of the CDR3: TGTGCCAGCAGTAGAGGGACAGCATACAATGAGCAGTTCTTC. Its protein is CASSRGTAYNEQFF.

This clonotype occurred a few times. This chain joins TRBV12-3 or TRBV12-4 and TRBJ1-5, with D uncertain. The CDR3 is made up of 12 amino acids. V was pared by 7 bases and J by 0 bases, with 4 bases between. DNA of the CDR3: TGTGCCAGCACCAGTAGCAATCAGCCCCAGCATTTT. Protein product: CASTSSNQPQHF.

CDR3 amino acids: CASSSSLRVTTDTQYF. DNA of the CDR3: TGTGCCAGCAGTTCCTCTCTAAGGGTAACCACAGATACGCAGTATTTT. This sequence joins TRBV28 and TRBJ2-3; D not resolved. This CDR3 spans 16 amino acids. Trimming removed 4 bases at V and 2 bases at J, with 16 bases between. The germline gives CDR1 MDHEN, CDR2 SYDVKM.

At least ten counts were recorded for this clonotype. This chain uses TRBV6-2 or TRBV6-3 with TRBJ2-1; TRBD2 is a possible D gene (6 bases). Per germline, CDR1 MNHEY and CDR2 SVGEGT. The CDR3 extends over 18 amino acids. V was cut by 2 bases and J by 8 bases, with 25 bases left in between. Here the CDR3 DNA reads TGTGCCAGCAGTTACAATTCCCCCGGGACTCCCGAGAGGGATGAGCAGTTCTTC. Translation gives CASSYNSPGTPERDEQFF.

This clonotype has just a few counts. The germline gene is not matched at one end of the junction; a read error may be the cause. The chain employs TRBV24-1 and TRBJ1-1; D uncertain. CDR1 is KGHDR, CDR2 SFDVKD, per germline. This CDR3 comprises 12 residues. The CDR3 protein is CATRGMNTGAFF. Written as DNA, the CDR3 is TGTGCCACCAGGGGCATGAACACTGGAGCTTTCTTT.

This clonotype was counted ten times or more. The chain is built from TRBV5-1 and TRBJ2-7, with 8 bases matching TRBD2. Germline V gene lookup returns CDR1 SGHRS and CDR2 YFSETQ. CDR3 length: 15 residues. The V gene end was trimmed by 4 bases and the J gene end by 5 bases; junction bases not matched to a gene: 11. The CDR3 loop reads CASSPRGTRHHEQYF. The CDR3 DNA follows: TGCGCCAGCAGCCCGCGGGGGACTAGGCATCACGAGCAGTACTTC.

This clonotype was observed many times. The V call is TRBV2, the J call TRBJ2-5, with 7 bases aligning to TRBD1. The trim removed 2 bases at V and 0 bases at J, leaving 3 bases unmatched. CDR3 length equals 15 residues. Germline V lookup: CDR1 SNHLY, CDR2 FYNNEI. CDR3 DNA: TGTGCCAGCAGTGAAAGGGGGCGCGACCAAGAGACCCAGTACTTC. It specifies CASSERGRDQETQYF.

The CDR3 DNA reads as TGTGCCAGCAGTTCCACAACTCCAACGGGACTGAGGGGGAATGAGCAGTTCTTC. It is translated as CASSSTTPTGLRGNEQFF. V usage is TRBV27 and J usage is TRBJ2-1; D may be TRBD1 or TRBD2 (6 bases each). Germline V lookup: CDR1 MNHEY, CDR2 SMNVEV (reference sequence). Between the trimmed V and J ends, which lost 4 bases and 7 bases, there was a span of 26 bases. This CDR3 comprises 18 residues.

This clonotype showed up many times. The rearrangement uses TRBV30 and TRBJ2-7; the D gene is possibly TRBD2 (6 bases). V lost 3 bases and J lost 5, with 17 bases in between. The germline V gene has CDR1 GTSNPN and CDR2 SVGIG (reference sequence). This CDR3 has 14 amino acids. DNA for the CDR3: TGTGCCTGGAGGGCGGGACGGACTGGCCACGAGCAGTACTTC. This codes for CAWRAGRTGHEQYF.

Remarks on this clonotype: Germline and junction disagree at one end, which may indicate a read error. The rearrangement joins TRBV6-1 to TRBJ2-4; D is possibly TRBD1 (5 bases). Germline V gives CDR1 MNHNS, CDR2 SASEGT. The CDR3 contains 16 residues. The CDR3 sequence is CTSSEWGGAAKNIQYF. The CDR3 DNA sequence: TGTACCAGCAGTGAATGGGGTGGGGCGGCCAAAAACATTCAGTACTTC.

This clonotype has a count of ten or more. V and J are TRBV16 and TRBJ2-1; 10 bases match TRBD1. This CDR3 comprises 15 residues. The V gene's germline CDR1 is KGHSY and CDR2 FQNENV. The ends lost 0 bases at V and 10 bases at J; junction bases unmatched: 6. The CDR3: CASSQSPTGGREQFF. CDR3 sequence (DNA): TGTGCCAGCAGCCAATCCCCGACAGGGGGCAGAGAGCAGTTCTTC.

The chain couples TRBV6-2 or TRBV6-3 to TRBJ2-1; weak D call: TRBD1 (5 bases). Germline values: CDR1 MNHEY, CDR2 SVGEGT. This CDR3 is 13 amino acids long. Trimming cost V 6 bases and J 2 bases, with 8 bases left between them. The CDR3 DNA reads TGTGCCAGCAGATTGGACACCTACAATGAGCAGTTCTTC. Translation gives CASRLDTYNEQFF.

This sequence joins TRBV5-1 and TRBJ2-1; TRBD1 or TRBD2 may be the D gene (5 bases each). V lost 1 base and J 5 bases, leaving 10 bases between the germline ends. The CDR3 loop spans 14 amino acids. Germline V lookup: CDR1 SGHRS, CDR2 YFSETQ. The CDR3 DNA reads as TGCGCCAGCAGCTTGTCGGGACCTAACAATGAGCAGTTCTTC. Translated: CASSLSGPNNEQFF.